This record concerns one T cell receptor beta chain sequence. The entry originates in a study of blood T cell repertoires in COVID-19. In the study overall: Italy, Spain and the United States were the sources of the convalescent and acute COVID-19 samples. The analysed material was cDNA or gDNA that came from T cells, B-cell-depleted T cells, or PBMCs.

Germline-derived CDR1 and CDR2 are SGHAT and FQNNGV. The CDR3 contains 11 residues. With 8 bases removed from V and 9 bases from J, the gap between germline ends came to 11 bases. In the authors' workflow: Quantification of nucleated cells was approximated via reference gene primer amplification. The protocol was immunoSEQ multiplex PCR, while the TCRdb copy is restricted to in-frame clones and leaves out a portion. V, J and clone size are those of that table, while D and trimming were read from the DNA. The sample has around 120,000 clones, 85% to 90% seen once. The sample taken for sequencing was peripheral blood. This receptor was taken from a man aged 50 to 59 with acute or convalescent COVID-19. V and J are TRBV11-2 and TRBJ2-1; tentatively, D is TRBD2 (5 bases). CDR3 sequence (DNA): TGTGCCAGCGGCAATAGCGCTGAGCAGTTCTTC. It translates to CASGNSAEQFF.